The T cell receptor beta chain described here comes from a study of T-cell memory formation after mild COVID-19. The CDR3 consists of 12 residues. Germline V gene lookup returns CDR1 MNHEY and CDR2 SVGAGI. Trimming cost V 8 bases and J 3 bases, with 11 bases left between them. Each CDR3 protein is one row after TCRdb ran MiXCR on the 5' RACE reads. There are 450,000 to 700,000 distinct CDR3 sequences in the sample; approximately 18% occur only once, and more than 10% lies in the top ten. Sequenced: PBMCs or a T cell subset sorted from them (not recorded which). The source is an adult woman who had mild COVID-19 (a few samples of this study predate the infection). Cell type and time point are not known. This chain links TRBV6-5 with TRBJ2-7; a weak D match, TRBD2 (5 bases). CDR3: CASGPRVYEQYF. CDR3 sequence (DNA): TGTGCCAGCGGCCCGAGGGTCTACGAGCAGTACTTC.